The sequence of this T cell receptor beta chain was determined in a study of blood T cell repertoires in COVID-19 (dated by TCRdb to the early 2020s). Concerning the study at large: Samples covering the acute and convalescent phases of COVID-19 were provided by collaborators in the United States, Italy and Spain. Deeply sampled blood TCRbeta repertoires from subjects exposed to, actively infected with, or recovered from COVID-19 were included in the dataset. A freely available public database, intended as a resource for researchers studying the immune response to SARS-CoV-2, is where the repertoires were released. The samples were drawn from two sources: the first 160 participants of the ongoing ImmuneRACE study, and fewer than 1,500 subjects contributed by 6 global collaborators. Nearly every sample came with metadata listing a de-identified subject ID, COVID-19 status, age in years and sex. The prospective study material was composed of cDNA or gDNA derived from T cells, B-cell-depleted T cells, or PBMCs. Where available, HLA class I and class II types were obtained from metadata supplied by the sample provider rather than from assay-based typing. Results the study describes overall, beyond this receptor: How much clinical and demographic metadata was included differed by source and by participant, and the metadata was provided uncurated.

TCRbeta CDR3 regions were amplified from genomic DNA by means of the immunoSEQ Assay, a bias-controlled multiplex PCR. For the original study's pipeline: The number of nucleated cells in each sample was estimated by amplification of reference gene primers within the assay. To quantify the absolute abundance of each unique TCRbeta CDR3 rearrangement, sequence reads were collapsed and filtered. Productive Simpson clonality was computed per sample as the square root of Simpson's diversity index over productive rearrangements. Sourced from immuneACCESS, this table was stored by TCRdb with only in-frame sequences that have V and J called. A share of the clones is absent; for the studies checked, an unresolved V gene accounts for under half, and the remainder has no known explanation. D and trimming come from the DNA, and the V and J calls and clone size come from that table. Recorded for this sample are about 250,000 clones; just under 85% of them occurred a single time. About 8.9% of the sample goes to the ten largest clones.

Each collaborating institution followed its own protocols to collect whole blood in K2EDTA tubes. For TCRbeta analysis, collaborators shipped samples in one of three forms: frozen whole blood, isolated PBMCs, or DNA extracted from either of those sample types. V is cut back by 4 bases and J by 5 bases, with 0 bases in the junction unmatched. Via the germline V gene, CDR1 is ENHRY and CDR2 SYGVKD. CDR3 length: 12 amino acids, cysteine to phenylalanine. Just the 36-base CDR3 DNA is kept, in frame starting at base 1. This clone was detected a few times. Which antigen it targets is not known. Per-base quality was not reported, and no clone a single base away is much larger than it.

The chain employs TRBV10-3 and TRBJ2-7; 9 junctional bases match TRBD1. This TCR came from a man aged 80 or over with acute or convalescent COVID-19. Specimen: peripheral blood. The DNA reads TGTGCCATCAGTGGGGACAGGGACGAGCAGTACTTC. It encodes CAISGDRDEQYF.